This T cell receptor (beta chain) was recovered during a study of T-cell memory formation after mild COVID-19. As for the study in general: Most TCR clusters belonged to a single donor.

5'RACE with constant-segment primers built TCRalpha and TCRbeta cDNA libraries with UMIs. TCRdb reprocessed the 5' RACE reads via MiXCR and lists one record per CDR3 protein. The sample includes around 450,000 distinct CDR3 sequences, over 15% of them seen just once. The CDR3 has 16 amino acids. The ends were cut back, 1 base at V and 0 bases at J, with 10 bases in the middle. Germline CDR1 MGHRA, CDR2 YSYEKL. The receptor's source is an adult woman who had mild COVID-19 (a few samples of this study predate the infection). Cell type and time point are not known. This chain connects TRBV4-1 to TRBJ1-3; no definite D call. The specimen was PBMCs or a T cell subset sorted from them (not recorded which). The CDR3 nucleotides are TGCGCCAGCAGCCAAGTCAGTGGACGCTCTGGAAACACCATATATTTT. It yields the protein CASSQVSGRSGNTIYF.